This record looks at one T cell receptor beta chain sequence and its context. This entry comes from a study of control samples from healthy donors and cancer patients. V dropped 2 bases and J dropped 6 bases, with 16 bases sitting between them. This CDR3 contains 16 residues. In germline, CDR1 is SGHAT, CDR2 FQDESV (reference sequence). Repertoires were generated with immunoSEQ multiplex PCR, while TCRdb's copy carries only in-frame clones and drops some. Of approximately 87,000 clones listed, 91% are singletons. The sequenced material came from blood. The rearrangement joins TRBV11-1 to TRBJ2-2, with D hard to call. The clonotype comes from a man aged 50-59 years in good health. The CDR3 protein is CASSLNAASSSGELFF. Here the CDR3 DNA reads TGTGCCAGCAGCTTAAACGCAGCGAGTTCATCCGGGGAGCTGTTTTTT.